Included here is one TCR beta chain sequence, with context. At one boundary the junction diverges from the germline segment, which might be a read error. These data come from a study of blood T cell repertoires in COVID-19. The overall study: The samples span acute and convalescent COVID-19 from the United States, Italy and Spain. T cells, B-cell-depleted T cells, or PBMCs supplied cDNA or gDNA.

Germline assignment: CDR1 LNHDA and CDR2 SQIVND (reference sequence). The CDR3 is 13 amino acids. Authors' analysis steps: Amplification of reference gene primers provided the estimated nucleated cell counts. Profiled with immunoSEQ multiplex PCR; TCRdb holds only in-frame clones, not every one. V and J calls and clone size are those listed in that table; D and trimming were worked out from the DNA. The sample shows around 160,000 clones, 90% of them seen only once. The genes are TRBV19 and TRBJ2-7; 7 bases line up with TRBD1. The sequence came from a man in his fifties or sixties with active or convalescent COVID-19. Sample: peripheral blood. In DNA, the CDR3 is TGTGCCAGGGACCGGGACAGCTATTACGGGCAGTACTTC. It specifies CARDRDSYYGQYF.